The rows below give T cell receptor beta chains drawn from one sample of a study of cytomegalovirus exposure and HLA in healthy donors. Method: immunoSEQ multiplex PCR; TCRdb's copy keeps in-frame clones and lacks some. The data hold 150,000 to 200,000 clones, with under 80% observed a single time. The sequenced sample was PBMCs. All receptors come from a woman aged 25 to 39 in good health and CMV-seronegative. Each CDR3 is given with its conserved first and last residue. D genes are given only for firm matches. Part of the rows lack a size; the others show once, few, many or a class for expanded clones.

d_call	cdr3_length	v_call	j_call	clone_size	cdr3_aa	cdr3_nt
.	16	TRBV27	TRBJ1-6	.	CASSSRAGGLGSPLHF	TGTGCCAGCAGTTCACGGGCTGGAGGTTTGGGATCACCCCTCCACTTT
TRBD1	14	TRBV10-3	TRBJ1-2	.	CAISGGDRGQGYTF	TGTGCCATCAGTGGGGGGGACAGGGGGCAAGGCTACACCTTC
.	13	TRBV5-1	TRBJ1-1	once	CASSPAGTLEAFF	TGCGCCAGCAGCCCCGCAGGGACACTTGAAGCTTTCTTT
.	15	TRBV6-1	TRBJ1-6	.	CASSGSRVRNSPLHF	TGTGCCAGCAGTGGATCCAGGGTGCGGAATTCACCCCTCCACTTT
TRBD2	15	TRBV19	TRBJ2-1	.	CASSILLAGGNEQFF	TGTGCCAGTAGTATATTATTAGCGGGCGGCAATGAGCAGTTCTTC
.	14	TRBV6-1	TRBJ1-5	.	CASSELGAGQPQHF	TGTGCCAGCAGTGAATTAGGGGCAGGTCAGCCCCAGCATTTT
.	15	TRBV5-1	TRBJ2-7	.	CASSFSWGPTYEQYF	TGCGCCAGCAGCTTTTCTTGGGGGCCGACCTACGAGCAGTACTTC
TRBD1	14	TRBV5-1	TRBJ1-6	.	CASGTGGYNSPLHF	TGCGCCAGCGGGACAGGGGGCTATAATTCACCCCTCCACTTT
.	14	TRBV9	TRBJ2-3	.	CASSVEGEGDTQYF	TGTGCCAGCAGCGTAGAAGGGGAAGGAGATACGCAGTATTTT
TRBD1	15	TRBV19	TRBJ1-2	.	CASSPASGTAYGYTF	TGTGCCAGTAGTCCCGCGTCCGGGACAGCATATGGCTACACCTTC
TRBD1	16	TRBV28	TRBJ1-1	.	CVTRPGTGARGTEAFF	TGTGTCACAAGGCCAGGGACAGGGGCCCGAGGGACTGAAGCTTTCTTT
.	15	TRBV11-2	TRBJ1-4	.	CASSRSGRDNEKLFF	TGTGCCAGCAGCCGATCGGGGAGGGATAATGAAAAACTGTTTTTT
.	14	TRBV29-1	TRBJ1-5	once	CSVSIDHSNQPQHF	TGCAGCGTTTCAATAGATCATAGCAATCAGCCCCAGCATTTT
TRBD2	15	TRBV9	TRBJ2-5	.	CASSVGATSGETQYF	TGTGCCAGCAGCGTAGGCGCGACTAGCGGGGAGACCCAGTACTTC
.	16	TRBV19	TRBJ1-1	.	CASSIGDEVGATEAFF	TGTGCCAGTAGTATAGGCGATGAAGTGGGGGCCACTGAAGCTTTCTTT
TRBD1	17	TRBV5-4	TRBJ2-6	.	CASSAGQALSGANVLTF	TGTGCCAGCAGCGCTGGACAGGCCCTTTCTGGGGCCAACGTCCTGACTTTC
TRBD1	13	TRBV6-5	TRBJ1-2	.	CASSSGQFYGYTF	TGTGCCAGCAGCTCGGGACAGTTCTATGGCTACACCTTC
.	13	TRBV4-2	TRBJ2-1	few	CASSPRGSNEQFF	TGTGCCAGCAGCCCCCGGGGGTCCAATGAGCAGTTCTTC
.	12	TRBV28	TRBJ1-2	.	CATAGAPHGYTF	TGTGCCACCGCAGGGGCGCCCCATGGCTACACCTTC
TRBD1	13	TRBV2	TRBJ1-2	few	CASSGGDSYGYTF	TGTGCCAGCTCAGGGGGCGATAGTTATGGCTACACCTTC
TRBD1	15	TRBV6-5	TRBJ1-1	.	CASSYSRQGDTEAFF	TGTGCCAGCAGTTACTCGAGGCAGGGGGACACTGAAGCTTTCTTT
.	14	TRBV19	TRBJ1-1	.	CASSRMVESAEAFF	TGTGCCAGTAGCCGAATGGTGGAGTCAGCTGAAGCTTTCTTT
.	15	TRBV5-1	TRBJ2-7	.	CASSLVGGISYEQYF	TGCGCCAGCAGTCTAGTAGGGGGAATTTCCTACGAACAGTACTTC
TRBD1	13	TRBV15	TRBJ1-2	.	CATSRQGDGGYTF	TGTGCCACCAGCAGGCAGGGGGACGGTGGCTACACCTTC
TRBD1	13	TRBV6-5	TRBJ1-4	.	CASSRTGGEKLFF	TGTGCCAGCAGTAGGACAGGGGGTGAAAAACTGTTTTTT
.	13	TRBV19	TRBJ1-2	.	CASTVNSNYGYTF	TGTGCCAGTACGGTAAACAGTAACTATGGCTACACCTTC
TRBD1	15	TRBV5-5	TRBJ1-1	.	CASSYYTQGADEAFF	TGTGCCAGCAGCTACTACACCCAGGGGGCCGATGAAGCTTTCTTT
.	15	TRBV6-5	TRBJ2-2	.	CASSAGQPNTGEPFF	TGTGCCAGCAGCGCCGGACAGCCGAACACCGGGGAGCCGTTTTTT
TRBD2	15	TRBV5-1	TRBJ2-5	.	CASSPAGTSGETQYF	TGCGCCAGCAGCCCGGCCGGGACTAGCGGGGAGACCCAGTACTTC